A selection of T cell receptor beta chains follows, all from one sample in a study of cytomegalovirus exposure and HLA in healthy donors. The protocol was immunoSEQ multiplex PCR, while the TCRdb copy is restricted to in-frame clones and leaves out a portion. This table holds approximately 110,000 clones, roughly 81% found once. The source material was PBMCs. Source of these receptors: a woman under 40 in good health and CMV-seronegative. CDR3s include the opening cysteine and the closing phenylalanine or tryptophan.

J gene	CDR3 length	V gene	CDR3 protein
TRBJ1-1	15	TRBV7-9	CASSSGQAVRTEAFF
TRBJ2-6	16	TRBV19	CASSIVGGAGANVLTF
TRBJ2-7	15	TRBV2	CASTRGTATSYEQYF
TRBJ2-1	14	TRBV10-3	CAISVLAGENEQFF
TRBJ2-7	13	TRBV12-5	CASGSTETYEQYF
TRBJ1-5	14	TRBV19	CASSIRGNNQPQHF
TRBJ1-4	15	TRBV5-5	CASSLRGHLGEKLFF
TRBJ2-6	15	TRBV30	CAWSHDRAGANVLTF
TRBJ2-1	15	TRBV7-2	CASSLGRTSHNEQFF
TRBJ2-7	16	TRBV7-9	CASSFRTSGIPYEQYF
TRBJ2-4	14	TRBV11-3	CASSFTDLQNIQYF
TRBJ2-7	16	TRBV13	CASSPRTSGSYYEQYF
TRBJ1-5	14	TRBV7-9	CASSGEGGHQPQHF
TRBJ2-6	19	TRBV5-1	CASSFIGTGGYYGANVLTF
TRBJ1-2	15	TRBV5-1	CASSFGGGENYGYTF
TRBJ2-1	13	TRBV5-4	CASSPPVRDEQFF
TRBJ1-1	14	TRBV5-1	CASSLGSANTEAFF
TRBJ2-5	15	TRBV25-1	CARYRGPGKKETQYF
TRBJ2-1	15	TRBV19	CASSIAIVTYNEQFF
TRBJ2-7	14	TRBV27	CASSQGGHSYEQYF
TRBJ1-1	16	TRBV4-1	CASSQKPGTGYTEAFF
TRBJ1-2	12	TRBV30	CAWTPTGTGYTF
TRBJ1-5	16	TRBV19	CASSIGAGRGNQPQHF
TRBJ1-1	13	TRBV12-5	CASGLQGAAEAFF
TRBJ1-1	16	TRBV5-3	CARSKDRGPKDTEAFF
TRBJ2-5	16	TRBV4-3	CASSQDYLGGLETQYF
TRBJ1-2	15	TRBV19	CASSFALASGEGYTF
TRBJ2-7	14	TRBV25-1	CASSGGTRSREQYF
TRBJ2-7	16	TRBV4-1	CASSPGGGRARYEQYF